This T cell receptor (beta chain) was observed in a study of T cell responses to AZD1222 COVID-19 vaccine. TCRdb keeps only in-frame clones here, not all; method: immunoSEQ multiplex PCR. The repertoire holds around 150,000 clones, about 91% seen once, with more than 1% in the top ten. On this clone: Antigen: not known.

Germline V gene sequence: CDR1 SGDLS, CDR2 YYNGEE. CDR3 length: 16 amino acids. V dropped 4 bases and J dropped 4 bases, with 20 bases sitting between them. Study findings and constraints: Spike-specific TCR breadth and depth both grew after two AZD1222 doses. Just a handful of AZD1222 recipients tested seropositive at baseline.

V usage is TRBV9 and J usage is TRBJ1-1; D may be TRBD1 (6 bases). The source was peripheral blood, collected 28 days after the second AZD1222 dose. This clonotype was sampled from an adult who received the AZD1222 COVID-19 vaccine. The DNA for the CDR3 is TGTGCCAGCAGCCCTACAACAGGGCGGCGCGTCACTGAAGCTTTCTTT. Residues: CASSPTTGRRVTEAFF.